These T cell receptor beta chains were read from a single sample in a study of blood T cell repertoires in COVID-19. Data came from immunoSEQ multiplex PCR; TCRdb stores just in-frame clones and leaves some out. The sample has about 490,000 clones; 80% to 90% are singletons. Sequenced input: peripheral blood. Receptor source: a human donor in a cohort sampled during active COVID-19. CDR3s include the opening cysteine and the closing phenylalanine or tryptophan. The order of the fields is J gene, V gene, CDR3 protein.

J gene: TRBJ2-5; V gene: TRBV7-3; CDR3 protein: CASSLTLAGYQETQYF
J gene: TRBJ1-1; V gene: TRBV21-1; CDR3 protein: CASSKTRTGANTEAFF
J gene: TRBJ2-5; V gene: TRBV7-9; CDR3 protein: CASSLVASGKETQYF
J gene: TRBJ2-7; V gene: TRBV28; CDR3 protein: CASSSIPGTGGGYEQYF
J gene: TRBJ1-4; V gene: TRBV28; CDR3 protein: CASAVVANEKLFF
J gene: TRBJ1-1; V gene: TRBV29-1; CDR3 protein: CSADRGGTTEAFF
J gene: TRBJ1-1; V gene: TRBV6-4; CDR3 protein: CASSTGSFTEAFF
J gene: TRBJ1-2; V gene: TRBV18; CDR3 protein: CASSPESLLGGYTF
J gene: TRBJ2-2; V gene: TRBV7-2; CDR3 protein: CASSLGPGLNTGELFF
J gene: TRBJ1-5; V gene: TRBV7-8; CDR3 protein: CASSLGVEEGQPQHF
J gene: TRBJ2-5; V gene: TRBV15; CDR3 protein: CATSSLGGTGETQYF
J gene: TRBJ2-7; V gene: TRBV11-2; CDR3 protein: CASSTDRVSYEQYF
J gene: TRBJ2-1; V gene: TRBV9; CDR3 protein: CASSASSGIFVGEQFF
J gene: TRBJ2-7; V gene: TRBV7-9; CDR3 protein: CASSLMDNPWGEQYF
J gene: TRBJ2-5; V gene: TRBV10-3; CDR3 protein: CAIRNTGGTETQYF
J gene: TRBJ2-7; V gene: TRBV6-2/TRBV6-3; CDR3 protein: CASSPGGGYEQYF
J gene: TRBJ2-1; V gene: TRBV27; CDR3 protein: CASSSGSGLADYNEQFF
J gene: TRBJ2-1; V gene: TRBV3-1/TRBV3-2; CDR3 protein: CASSQERDSSYNEQFF
J gene: TRBJ2-6; V gene: TRBV2; CDR3 protein: CASSQPGYSGANVLTF
J gene: TRBJ2-5; V gene: TRBV15; CDR3 protein: CATSRTWAAQETQYF
J gene: TRBJ2-7; V gene: TRBV14; CDR3 protein: CASSPGLAQYF
J gene: TRBJ2-5; V gene: TRBV9; CDR3 protein: CASSVGSGLQETQYF
J gene: TRBJ1-2; V gene: TRBV15; CDR3 protein: CATSRDRGGTMDSYTF
J gene: TRBJ1-1; V gene: TRBV5-1; CDR3 protein: CASRVGQALNDEAFF
J gene: TRBJ1-3; V gene: TRBV12-3/TRBV12-4; CDR3 protein: CASSSGGGNTIYF
J gene: TRBJ1-2; V gene: TRBV15; CDR3 protein: CATSRDLDSFVLANYGYTF
J gene: TRBJ1-1; V gene: TRBV11-2; CDR3 protein: CASTKGTGGFKTEAFF
J gene: TRBJ1-1; V gene: TRBV28; CDR3 protein: CASSLPREQAAFF
J gene: TRBJ1-1; V gene: TRBV7-3; CDR3 protein: CASSVQPNTEAFF
J gene: TRBJ2-1; V gene: TRBV5-4; CDR3 protein: CASSPGLPTSYNEQFF
J gene: TRBJ1-1; V gene: TRBV5-1; CDR3 protein: CASSRGRGGGDTEAFF
J gene: TRBJ2-3; V gene: TRBV19; CDR3 protein: CASSVERGDTQYF
J gene: TRBJ2-7; V gene: TRBV6-2/TRBV6-3; CDR3 protein: CASSYGTGGSYEQYF
J gene: TRBJ2-7; V gene: TRBV7-9; CDR3 protein: CASSPLYEQYF
J gene: TRBJ1-1; V gene: TRBV18; CDR3 protein: CASSQGANTEAFF
J gene: TRBJ2-7; V gene: TRBV9; CDR3 protein: CASSPGEGLGYEQYF
J gene: TRBJ2-7; V gene: TRBV28; CDR3 protein: CASSQETSGGQKQYF
J gene: TRBJ1-5; V gene: TRBV10-3; CDR3 protein: CAISETGTGAISPQHF
J gene: TRBJ2-7; V gene: TRBV9; CDR3 protein: CASSVDLANEQYF
J gene: TRBJ2-2; V gene: TRBV10-1; CDR3 protein: CASSDPSGPKRGELFF
J gene: TRBJ2-2; V gene: TRBV30; CDR3 protein: CAWRGTSNTGELFF
J gene: TRBJ1-1; V gene: TRBV3-1/TRBV3-2; CDR3 protein: CASSPTGAGAFF
J gene: TRBJ1-6; V gene: TRBV6-5; CDR3 protein: CASSYSLPLNSPLHF
J gene: TRBJ2-1; V gene: TRBV5-6; CDR3 protein: CASSLAGGGYNEQFF
J gene: TRBJ2-6; V gene: TRBV27; CDR3 protein: CASSRRQGVPGANVLTF
J gene: TRBJ2-3; V gene: TRBV25-1; CDR3 protein: CASSEFGGKQKDTQYF
J gene: TRBJ1-6; V gene: TRBV6-5; CDR3 protein: CASGAQGWNSPLHF
J gene: TRBJ2-7; V gene: TRBV5-1; CDR3 protein: CASSLPGNEQYF
J gene: TRBJ2-7; V gene: TRBV5-1; CDR3 protein: CASSSTGGGNEQYF
J gene: TRBJ2-1; V gene: TRBV24-1; CDR3 protein: CATSDTGGASGGSSYNEQFF
J gene: TRBJ2-2; V gene: TRBV19; CDR3 protein: CASSRQGDTGELFF
J gene: TRBJ2-7; V gene: TRBV7-2; CDR3 protein: CASSRDFRLYEQYF
J gene: TRBJ2-7; V gene: TRBV2; CDR3 protein: CASSSRPPGSSYEQYF
J gene: TRBJ2-7; V gene: TRBV18; CDR3 protein: CASSTSGGANEQYF
J gene: TRBJ2-7; V gene: TRBV5-6; CDR3 protein: CGSKGTGYSGEYEQYF
J gene: TRBJ1-2; V gene: TRBV30; CDR3 protein: CAWSDGGNYGYTF
J gene: TRBJ1-2; V gene: TRBV12-3/TRBV12-4; CDR3 protein: CASSPDRVYGYTF
J gene: TRBJ1-1; V gene: TRBV23-1; CDR3 protein: CASLPLGNRRSFEAFF
J gene: TRBJ2-3; V gene: TRBV9; CDR3 protein: CASSPYTTDTQYF
J gene: TRBJ2-3; V gene: TRBV7-9; CDR3 protein: CASSLVGGSGDTQYF